Following are 6 T cell receptor beta chains from one sample sequenced in a study of T cell responses to AZD1222 COVID-19 vaccine. Data came from immunoSEQ multiplex PCR; TCRdb stores just in-frame clones and leaves some out. The sample contains about 140,000 clones, approximately 90% of which appear only once. This material consisted of peripheral blood, taken on day 0 of AZD1222 vaccination. These receptor sequences come from an adult in good health.

This clone was seen a handful of times. The chain is built from TRBV28 and TRBJ2-7; the D is unclear. Germline V gene lookup returns CDR1 MDHEN and CDR2 SYDVKM. The CDR3 runs 15 residues. The V end was cut by 6 bases, the J end by 0 bases, with 15 bases between. DNA for the CDR3: TGTGCCAGCAGCCTAATGGACCATAGCTCCTACGAGCAGTACTTC. As protein: CASSLMDHSSYEQYF.

V usage is TRBV4-2 and J usage is TRBJ1-1, with D maybe TRBD1 (6 bases). Germline V gene sequence: CDR1 LGHNA, CDR2 YNFKEQ. This CDR3 region has 14 residues. Trimming stripped 1 base from V and 8 bases from J, with 14 bases between. This CDR3 reads CASSQALGGGEAFF. CDR3 in DNA: TGTGCCAGCAGCCAAGCCTTGGGAGGGGGAGAAGCTTTCTTT.

This chain uses TRBV30 with TRBJ2-7; 8 nucleotides match TRBD2. Germline values: CDR1 GTSNPN, CDR2 SVGIG (reference sequence). CDR3 length equals 12 residues. V shed 2 bases and J 6 bases; nucleotides not matched to a gene: 3. DNA for the CDR3: TGTGCCTGGAGTTCAGCGGGGGTCGAGCAGTACTTC. Amino acids: CAWSSAGVEQYF.

The chain recombines TRBV29-1 with TRBJ1-2, with 7 bases identical to TRBD1. The CDR3 is 18 amino acids. The trim removed 5 bases at V and 5 bases at J, leaving 23 bases unmatched. The germline V gene encodes CDR1 SQVTM and CDR2 ANQGSEA. The CDR3 sequence is CSVLGGVGDRNLAYGYTF. CDR3 nucleotides: TGCAGCGTTTTGGGGGGGGTCGGGGACAGAAATCTTGCGTATGGCTACACCTTC.

The chain combines TRBV14 with TRBJ1-2, with D perhaps matching TRBD1 (5 bases). There are 15 residues in the CDR3. Trimming took off 1 base at V and 4 bases at J, with 13 bases between the two ends. CDR1 and CDR2 (germline): SGHDN, FVKESK. This CDR3 reads CASSQVSTVLYGYTF. CDR3 in DNA: TGTGCCAGCAGCCAAGTCTCGACAGTACTCTATGGCTACACCTTC.

The count of this clone is one. The CDR3 nucleotides are TGTGCCAGCAGCGTACCAGGGGAGGTCGAGCAGTACTTC. Translated: CASSVPGEVEQYF. The J gene is TRBJ2-7, the V gene TRBV9, with D perhaps matching TRBD1 or TRBD2 (6 bases each). CDR1 SGDLS and CDR2 YYNGEE come from the germline V gene. The CDR3 loop spans 13 amino acids. V lost 1 base and J 6 bases, leaving 11 bases between the germline ends.